These 6 T cell receptor beta chains were all obtained from the same sample, sequenced in a study of blood T cell repertoires in COVID-19. Data came from immunoSEQ multiplex PCR; TCRdb stores just in-frame clones and leaves some out. The table includes about 260,000 clones, about 91% detected once. Source material: peripheral blood. All receptors derive from a person aged 18 to 30 with COVID-19, enrolled during active disease.

J is TRBJ2-7 and V is TRBV21-1; no check of the table's D call, TRBD1, against the DNA was made. TRBV21-1 is flagged as a pseudogene. The CDR3 extends over 13 amino acids. In DNA, the CDR3 is TGTGCCAACGGGGACAGGGTATGGGACGAGCAGTACTTC. Translated, it gives CANGDRVWDEQYF.

On this clone itself: Other DNA sequences in the sample encode the same CDR3. The chain recombines TRBV29-1 with TRBJ2-5, with 12 positions matching TRBD2. The CDR3 loop spans 13 amino acids. CDR1 and CDR2 (germline): SQVTM, ANQGSEA. V lost 3 bases to trimming and J lost 5 bases; unmatched junction nucleotides: 1. The CDR3, as DNA: TGCAGCGTTGACACTAGCGGGAGGGAGACCCAGTACTTC. Translated: CSVDTSGRETQYF.

The chain joins TRBV28 to TRBJ1-5; a possible D gene is TRBD1 (6 bases). Between the trimmed V and J ends, which lost 4 bases and 3 bases, there was a span of 7 bases. The germline CDR1 and CDR2 sequences are MDHEN and SYDVKM. CDR3 length: 13 residues. The CDR3 nucleotides read TGTGCCAGCAGTTGGGACAACAATCAGCCCCAGCATTTT. It specifies CASSWDNNQPQHF.

The chain joins TRBV29-1 to TRBJ2-7, with D unclear. Per germline, CDR1 SQVTM and CDR2 ANQGSEA. CDR3 length equals 13 residues. Trimming removed 6 bases at V and 3 bases at J, with 15 bases between. The CDR3 sequence: CSVAGLGLYEQYF. The CDR3 coding sequence is TGCAGCGTCGCCGGGTTGGGTCTCTACGAGCAGTACTTC.

The rearrangement links TRBV10-3 to TRBJ2-1; 8 positions agree with TRBD1. Germline V gene lookup returns CDR1 ENHRY and CDR2 SYGVKD. The CDR3 is 15 residues long. The V gene end was trimmed by 3 bases and the J gene end by 7 bases; junction bases not matched to a gene: 8. CDR3 amino acids: CAISDGTGVRNEQFF. The CDR3 coding sequence is TGTGCCATCAGTGACGGGACAGGTGTGCGAAATGAGCAGTTCTTC.

The chain carries TRBV28 and TRBJ2-3; TRBD2 matches 14 bases. The CDR3 length is 21 residues. Trimming cost V 3 bases and J 1 base; bases outside gene matches: 15. Looked up from germline, CDR1 is MDHEN and CDR2 is SYDVKM. Written as DNA, the CDR3 is TGTGCCAGCAGTTTGCCGCACCTACCGGGACTAGCGGGAGACGGCACAGATACGCAGTATTTT. Encoded protein: CASSLPHLPGLAGDGTDTQYF. Together with reference TRBV28 and TRBJ2-3, the CDR3 gives the full variable domain: DVKVTQSSRYLVKRTGEKVFLECVQDMDHENMFWYRQDPGLGLRLIYFSYDVKMKEKGDIPEGYSVSREKKERFSLILESASTNQTSMYLCASSLPHLPGLAGDGTDTQYFGPGTRLTVL.